The 28 T cell receptor beta chains below were found in one sample sequenced in a study of sequential checkpoint blockade in melanoma (dated by TCRdb to the late 2010s). Libraries were prepared through the immunoSEQ multiplex PCR assay. TCRdb obtained this table from immuneACCESS and retained in-frame rearrangements with V and J assigned. These tables miss some clones; where compared with another copy, unresolved V genes account for less than half of the shortfall, and the remainder is unexplained. The sample table holds 15,000 to 20,000 clones, of which about two thirds were seen once. About 20% of the sample is taken by the ten largest. The treatment or condition label on this specimen signifies: randomized to nivolumab then ipilimumab (arm A) or the reverse (arm B). The starting material was CD8+ T cells sorted from blood (inferred from file names), obtained from a patient given nivolumab and ipilimumab in sequence. These receptors were taken from a human donor with melanoma.

The rearrangement links TRBV7-9 to TRBJ2-7; D is unresolved. V dropped 3 bases and J dropped 2 bases, with 11 bases sitting between them. This CDR3 comprises 14 residues. From germline, CDR1 is SEHNR and CDR2 FQNEAQ (reference sequence). Here the CDR3 reads CASSFPAAPYEQYF. In DNA, the CDR3 is TGTGCCAGCAGCTTTCCGGCGGCCCCCTACGAGCAGTACTTC.

The chain couples TRBV7-2 to TRBJ2-1; TRBD1 matches at 9 bases. Per germline, CDR1 SGHTA and CDR2 FQGNSA. V lost 5 bases to trimming and J lost 8 bases; unmatched junction nucleotides: 4. This CDR3 has 13 amino acids. The CDR3 is CASSTTGGHEQFF. The CDR3 DNA follows: TGTGCCAGCAGCACAACAGGGGGCCATGAGCAGTTCTTC.

Note on this clone: One end of the junction fails to match germline, which may point to a read error. V is TRBV5-1 and J is TRBJ1-1; 8 nucleotides match TRBD1. The CDR3 is made up of 14 amino acids. CDR1 is SGHRS, CDR2 YFSETQ, per germline. The CDR3 reads CASSLTGQGRYTLF. CDR3 nucleotides: TGCGCCAGCAGCTTGACAGGACAGGGTCGCTATACGCTCTTT.

The chain joins TRBV6-4 to TRBJ2-1; TRBD1 matches 7 bases. V shed 6 bases, J shed 5 bases, and the junction held 7 bases outside the gene matches. Germline lookup yields CDR1 MRHNA and CDR2 SNTAGT. This CDR3 spans 14 amino acids. The CDR3 bases are TGTGCCAGCAGCCCCGAGGGGGCCCACAATGAGCAGTTCTTC. Amino acid sequence: CASSPEGAHNEQFF.

Within the sample, this clone is medium-sized. This chain joins TRBV5-6 and TRBJ2-1; 7 bases are a match to TRBD1. V shed 2 bases, J shed 5 bases, and the junction held 10 bases outside the gene matches. The CDR3 totals 16 residues. Per the germline V gene, CDR1 is SGHDT and CDR2 is YYEEEE. The CDR3 bases are TGTGCCAGCAGCTTAGGGGCAGGGGGTCCCGACAATGAGCAGTTCTTC. Encoded protein: CASSLGAGGPDNEQFF.

This chain uses TRBV5-1 with TRBJ2-7; the D gene is possibly TRBD2 (6 bases). The germline V and J ends were trimmed by 1 base and 3 bases, with 8 bases remaining between them. CDR1 is SGHRS, CDR2 YFSETQ, per germline. CDR3 length: 13 residues. In DNA form, the CDR3 reads TGCGCCAGCAGCTTGACTAGCTTCTACGAGCAGTACTTC. Amino acid sequence: CASSLTSFYEQYF.

The rearrangement joins TRBV7-8 to TRBJ1-5; D not resolved. The CDR3 is 14 residues long. V shed 5 bases and J shed 2 bases, with 10 bases lying between them. Per germline, CDR1 SGHVS and CDR2 FQNEAQ. The CDR3 DNA sequence: TGTGCCAGCAGCCGTAACAGAGGCAATCAGCCCCAGCATTTT. This encodes CASSRNRGNQPQHF.

The chain links TRBV18 to TRBJ2-7, with 9 bases that match TRBD1. The germline V gene has CDR1 KGHSH and CDR2 LQKENI. The trim removed 0 bases at V and 4 bases at J, leaving 7 bases unmatched. This CDR3 contains 16 residues. The CDR3 region has the DNA TGTGCCAGCTCACCACCTTCCGGGACAGGGACGTACGAGCAGTACTTC. The encoded protein is CASSPPSGTGTYEQYF.

The chain has TRBV27 and TRBJ1-1; D unclear. The CDR3 loop spans 13 amino acids. The germline V and J ends were trimmed by 5 bases and 8 bases, with 15 bases remaining between them. Germline lookup yields CDR1 MNHEY and CDR2 SMNVEV (reference sequence). This chain's CDR3 is CASSPSVLMEAFF. CDR3 nucleotides: TGTGCCAGCAGTCCGTCGGTGTTAATGGAAGCTTTCTTT.

The V call is TRBV6-1, the J call TRBJ1-2; no reliable D call. Germline CDR1 and CDR2: MNHNS and SASEGT. The CDR3 totals 15 residues. Deletions cut 1 base from V and 8 bases from J, with 17 bases between. The CDR3 DNA follows: TGTGCCAGCAGTGAAGGGCTGTTGGGCAGTGGAGGCTACACCTTC. It specifies CASSEGLLGSGGYTF.

CDR3 protein: CASSLVHRTNEKLFF. CDR3 nucleotide sequence: TGTGCCAGCAGTTTAGTGCATAGAACTAATGAAAAACTGTTTTTT. This rearrangement joins TRBV28 to TRBJ1-4; D is unclear. From germline, CDR1 is MDHEN and CDR2 SYDVKM. Trimming cost V 2 bases and J 1 base, with 8 bases left between them. CDR3 length: 15 residues. Filled out from reference TRBV28 and TRBJ1-4, the complete variable domain reads DVKVTQSSRYLVKRTGEKVFLECVQDMDHENMFWYRQDPGLGLRLIYFSYDVKMKEKGDIPEGYSVSREKKERFSLILESASTNQTSMYLCASSLVHRTNEKLFFGSGTQLSVL.

This clone came up once. V and J are TRBV6-5 and TRBJ2-3; TRBD1 matches at 8 bases. Germline V gene lookup returns CDR1 MNHEY and CDR2 SVGAGI. With V trimmed by 6 bases and J by 5 bases, 10 bases remained unmatched. The CDR3 contains 15 residues. The CDR3 spells CASSKTGARRDTQYF. Here the CDR3 DNA reads TGTGCCAGCAGCAAGACAGGGGCAAGGAGAGATACGCAGTATTTT.

This clone was recorded a few times. The rearrangement links TRBV4-1 to TRBJ2-2; TRBD1 is a possible D gene (5 bases). Germline CDR1 reads MGHRA; CDR2 reads YSYEKL. The CDR3 is made up of 16 amino acids. V lost 0 bases to trimming and J lost 1 base, with 9 bases between them. The CDR3 DNA reads as TGCGCCAGCAGCCAAGATTTGGACAAGAACACCGGGGAGCTGTTTTTT. Its protein product is CASSQDLDKNTGELFF.

This sequence joins TRBV18 and TRBJ2-7; the D gene is possibly TRBD1 (6 bases). V was pared by 0 bases and J by 2 bases, with 11 bases between. CDR3 length: 15 amino acids. The germline CDR1 and CDR2 sequences are KGHSH and LQKENI. CDR3 protein: CASSPPRGTPYEQYF. The CDR3, as DNA: TGTGCCAGCTCACCACCGAGGGGGACCCCCTACGAGCAGTACTTC.

The chain is built from TRBV27 and TRBJ2-7; perhaps TRBD1 as D (6 bases). The CDR3 contains 14 residues. CDR1 MNHEY and CDR2 SMNVEV come from the germline V gene (reference sequence). Trimming removed 10 bases at V and 6 bases at J, with 22 bases between. The CDR3 DNA reads TGTGCCACCCACCCAGACAGGACCTGGGGCGAGCAGTACTTC. It yields the protein CATHPDRTWGEQYF.

The chain is built from TRBV4-3 and TRBJ2-7, with TRBD2 identical over 9 bases. Per germline, CDR1 LGHNA and CDR2 YSLEER. Germline trimming cut 4 bases from V and 5 bases from J; bases unmatched to any gene: 6. This CDR3 is built from 14 residues. The CDR3 loop reads CASSLGIAGDEQYF. In DNA, the CDR3 is TGCGCCAGCAGCCTGGGAATAGCGGGAGACGAGCAGTACTTC.

The V and J genes are TRBV5-1 and TRBJ1-6, with 10 positions matching TRBD1. This CDR3 has 18 residues. Germline V lookup: CDR1 SGHRS, CDR2 YFSETQ. Unmatched junction bases numbered 8, after V lost 5 bases and J lost 0 bases. As DNA, the CDR3 is TGCGCCAGCAGTTACGGGACAGGGGCGAGCTCCTATAATTCACCCCTCCACTTT. This sequence encodes CASSYGTGASSYNSPLHF.

The chain employs TRBV5-8 and TRBJ2-7; D uncertain. Germline CDR1 is SGHTS and CDR2 is YDEGEE. V lost 0 bases, J lost 2 bases, and 6 bases lay in between. The length of the CDR3 is 13 residues. The CDR3 region is CASSLATPYEQYF. CDR3 in DNA: TGTGCCAGCAGCTTGGCGACTCCCTACGAGCAGTACTTC.

The J gene is TRBJ2-2, the V gene TRBV9; D is undetermined. Trimming stripped 0 bases from V and 2 bases from J, with 5 bases between. The CDR3 extends over 14 amino acids. CDR1 is SGDLS and CDR2 is YYNGEE in the germline V gene. The CDR3 region has the DNA TGTGCCAGCAGCGTAGGAGGAAACACCGGGGAGCTGTTTTTT. Amino acid sequence: CASSVGGNTGELFF. The variable domain in full, with the rest retrieved from reference TRBV9 and TRBJ2-2, is DSGVTQTPKHLITATGQRVTLRCSPRSGDLSVYWYQQSLDQGLQFLIQYYNGEERAKGNILERFSAQQFPDLHSELNLSSLELGDSALYFCASSVGGNTGELFFGEGSRLTVL.

This clone has a single count. The chain recombines TRBV5-1 with TRBJ1-1; 10 bases are shared with TRBD1. From germline, CDR1 is SGHRS and CDR2 YFSETQ. With V trimmed by 2 bases and J by 7 bases, 11 bases remained unmatched. The CDR3 runs 16 residues. CDR3 DNA sequence: TGCGCCAGCAGCTTCCGGGACAGGGGTAACGTCGGTGAAGCTTTCTTT. Protein sequence: CASSFRDRGNVGEAFF.

This clone showed up just once. V is TRBV6-5 and J is TRBJ2-1; TRBD2 matches at 7 bases. The CDR3 contains 16 residues. The junction had 9 bases not matched to a gene; V was cut back by 2 bases and J by 5 bases. CDR1 MNHEY and CDR2 SVGAGI come from the germline V gene. The CDR3, as DNA: TGTGCCAGCAGTTACGAGGGGCGGGGGTTACACAATGAGCAGTTCTTC. It codes for CASSYEGRGLHNEQFF.

The chain combines TRBV28 with TRBJ2-7; 7 positions match TRBD1. The junction had 12 bases not matched to a gene; V was cut back by 3 bases and J by 4 bases. Germline V gene sequence: CDR1 MDHEN, CDR2 SYDVKM. The CDR3 loop spans 16 amino acids. The CDR3 DNA is TGTGCCAGCAGTTTCTGGGACCGGGACAGATTATACGAGCAGTACTTC. Translation gives CASSFWDRDRLYEQYF.

The J gene is TRBJ1-4, the V gene TRBV9; D not certain. From germline, CDR1 is SGDLS and CDR2 YYNGEE. With 0 bases removed from V and 0 bases from J, the gap between germline ends came to 6 bases. This CDR3 is built from 15 residues. The CDR3 nucleotides are TGTGCCAGCAGCGTAGGGAGTGCAACTAATGAAAAACTGTTTTTT. Amino acid sequence: CASSVGSATNEKLFF.

A few counts support this clone. The V call is TRBV11-2, the J call TRBJ2-1, with D maybe TRBD2 (5 bases). Germline V gives CDR1 SGHAT, CDR2 FQNNGV. V was pared by 3 bases and J by 7 bases, with 16 bases between. The CDR3 covers 15 residues. The CDR3 protein is CASSLVFGGDNEQFF. CDR3 sequence (DNA): TGTGCCAGCAGCTTGGTGTTCGGAGGAGATAATGAGCAGTTCTTC.

This clone was seen only a few times. A far larger clone is off by one base, so a read error is likely. The sample contains more than one DNA sequence encoding this CDR3. This chain connects TRBV4-1 to TRBJ2-3; tentatively, D is TRBD2 (5 bases). Germline V gene data show CDR1 as MGHRA and CDR2 as YSYEKL. Trimming removed 4 bases from V and 2 bases from J, with 13 bases in between. The CDR3 is 15 residues long. CDR3 in amino acids: CASSPGEQHTDTQYF. The CDR3 DNA reads TGCGCCAGCAGCCCTGGGGAGCAGCACACAGATACGCAGTATTTT.

This clone was seen only once. A far larger clone is one base from this, pointing to a likely read error. The sample holds other DNA sequences that translate to the same CDR3. The chain carries TRBV5-4 and TRBJ2-6, with no clear D. Deletions cut 4 bases from V and 0 bases from J, with 11 bases between. CDR1 and CDR2 from the germline V gene are SGHNT and YYREEE (reference sequence). This CDR3 region has 16 residues. In DNA form, the CDR3 reads TGTGCCAGCAGCCAAGATGGCGGCTCTGGGGCCAACGTCCTGACTTTC. It specifies CASSQDGGSGANVLTF.

The chain uses TRBV7-6 and TRBJ1-3, with 7 nucleotides matching TRBD1. Germline assignment: CDR1 SGHVS and CDR2 FNYEAQ. V lost 2 bases and J lost 0; bases outside the gene matches: 10. CDR3 length equals 18 residues. The CDR3 reads CASSLWIETGISGNTIYF. The CDR3 nucleotides are TGTGCCAGCAGCTTATGGATTGAGACAGGGATCTCTGGAAACACCATATATTTT.

The J gene is TRBJ2-7, the V gene TRBV4-1; D might be TRBD2 (5 bases). The CDR3 length is 14 residues. Germline V CDR1 and CDR2: MGHRA, YSYEKL. With 0 bases removed from V and 3 bases from J, the gap between germline ends came to 9 bases. The CDR3 spells CASSQDPEVYEQYF. The CDR3 DNA follows: TGCGCCAGCAGCCAAGATCCGGAGGTCTACGAGCAGTACTTC.